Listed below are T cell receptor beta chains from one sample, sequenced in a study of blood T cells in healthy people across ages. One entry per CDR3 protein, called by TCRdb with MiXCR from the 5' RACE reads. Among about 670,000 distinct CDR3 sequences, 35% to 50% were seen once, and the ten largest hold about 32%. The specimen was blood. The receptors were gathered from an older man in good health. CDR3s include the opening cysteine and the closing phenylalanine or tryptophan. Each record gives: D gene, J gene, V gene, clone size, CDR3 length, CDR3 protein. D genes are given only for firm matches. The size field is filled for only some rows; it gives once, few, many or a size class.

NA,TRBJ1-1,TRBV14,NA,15,CASSQGRQRATEAFF
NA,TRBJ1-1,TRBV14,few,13,CASSQIRGTEAFF
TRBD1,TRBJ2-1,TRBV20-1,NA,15,CSANPGQGVGAEQFF
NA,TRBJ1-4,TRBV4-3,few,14,CASSQQGFDEKLFF
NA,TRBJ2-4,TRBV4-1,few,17,CASSHSVTGEEGDIQYF
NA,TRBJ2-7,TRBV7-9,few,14,CASSLGVQGYEQYF
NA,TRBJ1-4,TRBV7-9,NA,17,CASSLALLGTTNEKLFF
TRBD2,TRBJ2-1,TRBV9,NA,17,CASSVARTSGGASEQFF
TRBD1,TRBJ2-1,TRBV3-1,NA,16,CASSQAGTGGHNEQFF
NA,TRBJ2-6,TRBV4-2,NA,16,CASSQVVGSGANVLTF
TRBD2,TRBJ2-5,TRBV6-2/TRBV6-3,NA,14,CAGSTSGSLQTQYF
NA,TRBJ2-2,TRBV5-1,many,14,CASSTSTEAGELFF
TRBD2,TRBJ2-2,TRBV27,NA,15,CVSSLAGANTGELFF
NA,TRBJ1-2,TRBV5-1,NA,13,CASSSSTNYGYTF
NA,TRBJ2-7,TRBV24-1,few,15,CATSDFSGSYNEQYF
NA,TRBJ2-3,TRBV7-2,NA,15,CASSPSGIISDTQYF
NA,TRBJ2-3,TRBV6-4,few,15,CASSLGGTPTDTQYF
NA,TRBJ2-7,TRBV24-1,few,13,CATSDVGRREQYF
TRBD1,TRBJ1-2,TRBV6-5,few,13,CASSYGQDKGYTF
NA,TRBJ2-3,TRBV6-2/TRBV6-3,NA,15,CASSWTLSKSDTQYF
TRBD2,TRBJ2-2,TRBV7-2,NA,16,CASSPNMGLATGELFF
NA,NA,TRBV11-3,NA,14,CASSLTSVGEEQYF
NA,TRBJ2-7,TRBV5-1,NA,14,CASSFSKSSYEQYF
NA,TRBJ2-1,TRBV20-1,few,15,CSARDRDATYNEQFF
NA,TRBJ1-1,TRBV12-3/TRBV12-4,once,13,CASNEIRNTEAFF
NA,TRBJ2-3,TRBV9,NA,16,CASTPGLMGGTDTQYF
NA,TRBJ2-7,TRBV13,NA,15,CASSLGGTESYEQYF
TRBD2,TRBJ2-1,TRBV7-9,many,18,CASRPNGTSGRASNEQFF
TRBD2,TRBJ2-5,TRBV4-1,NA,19,CASSQERSWGAGAQETQYF
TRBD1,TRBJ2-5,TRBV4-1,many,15,CASSQEQGAWETQYF
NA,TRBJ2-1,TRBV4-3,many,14,CASSQDRLGPKQFF
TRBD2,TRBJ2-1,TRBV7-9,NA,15,CASSFSGRPRNEQFF
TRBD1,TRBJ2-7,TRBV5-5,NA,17,CASSSRGGRGLEYEQYF
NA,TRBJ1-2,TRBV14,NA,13,CASSQAVTCGYTF
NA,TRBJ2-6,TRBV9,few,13,CASSSRAANVLTF
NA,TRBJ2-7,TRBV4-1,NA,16,CASSQDFGGVLYEQYF
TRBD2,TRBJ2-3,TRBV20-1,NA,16,CSVGGGTSGSTDTQYF
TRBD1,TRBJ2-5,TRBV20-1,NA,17,CSARTPPTGAKKETQYF
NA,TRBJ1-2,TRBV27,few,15,CASSLSGALNYGYTF
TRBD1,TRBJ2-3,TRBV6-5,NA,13,CASRNRGSDTQYF
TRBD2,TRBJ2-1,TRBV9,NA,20,CASSRGLPTSGSRSYNEQFF
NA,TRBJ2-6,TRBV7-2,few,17,CASSLAMVRLGANVLTF
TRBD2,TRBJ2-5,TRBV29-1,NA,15,CSVEATGTSKETQYF